The clone carrying this T cell receptor (beta chain) was seen a single time. The antigen remains unidentified. Naive CD8 isolation took CD45RO-negative cells positively selected for CCR7 and excluded terminally differentiated effector memory CD45RA+ cells. This record belongs to a study of shared clonotypes between healthy human individuals. Points from the study as a whole: Memory subsets generally showed smaller estimated richness than naive subsets did.

Sequencing was performed with immunoSEQ multiplex PCR; in TCRdb, only in-frame clones are kept and a portion is missing. Here the sample spans just over 2,000,000 clones, about 95% being singletons. Germline CDR1 MNHEY, CDR2 SVGAGI. The CDR3 extends over 13 amino acids. Trimming removed 7 bases from V and 0 bases from J, with 4 bases in between. This TCR came from a man aged 18 to 30 in good health. This chain links TRBV6-5 with TRBJ2-6; D call uncertain. Sequenced: naive CD8+ T cells sorted from blood. The CDR3 here is CASKYSGANVLTF. The DNA of the CDR3 is TGTGCCAGCAAATACTCTGGGGCCAACGTCCTGACTTTC.